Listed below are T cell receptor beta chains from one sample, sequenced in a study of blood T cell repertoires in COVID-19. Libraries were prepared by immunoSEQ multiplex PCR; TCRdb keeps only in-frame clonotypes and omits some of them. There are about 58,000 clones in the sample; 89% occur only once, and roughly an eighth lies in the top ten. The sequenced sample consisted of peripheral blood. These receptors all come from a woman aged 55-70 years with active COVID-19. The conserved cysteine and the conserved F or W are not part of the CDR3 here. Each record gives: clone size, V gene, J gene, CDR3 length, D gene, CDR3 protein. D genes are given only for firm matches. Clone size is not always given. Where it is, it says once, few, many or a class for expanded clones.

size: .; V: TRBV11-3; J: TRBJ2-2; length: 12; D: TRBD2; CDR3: ASSPAGVSGELF
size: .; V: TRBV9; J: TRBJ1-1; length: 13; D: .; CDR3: ASSAETLGKTEAF
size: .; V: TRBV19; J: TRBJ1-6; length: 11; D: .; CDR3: ASTTGGNSPLH
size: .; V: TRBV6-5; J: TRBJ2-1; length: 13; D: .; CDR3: ASSSPRGHHNEQF
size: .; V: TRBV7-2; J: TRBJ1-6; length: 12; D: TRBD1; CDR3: ASSSGTDNSPLH
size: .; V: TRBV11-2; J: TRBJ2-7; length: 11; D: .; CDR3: ASSSGQRYEQY
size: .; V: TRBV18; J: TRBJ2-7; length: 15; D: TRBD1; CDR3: ASSPTSGTASSYEQY
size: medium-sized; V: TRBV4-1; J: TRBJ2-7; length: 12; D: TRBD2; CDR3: ASSQLAGRYEQY
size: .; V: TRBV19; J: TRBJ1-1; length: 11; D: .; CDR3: ASSIDTTTEAF
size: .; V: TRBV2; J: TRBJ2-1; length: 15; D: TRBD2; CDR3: ASWEVGLALSYNEQF
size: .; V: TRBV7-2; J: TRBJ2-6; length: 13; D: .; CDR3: ASSLESSGANVLT
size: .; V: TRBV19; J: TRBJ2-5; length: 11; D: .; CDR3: ASRLQGQETQY
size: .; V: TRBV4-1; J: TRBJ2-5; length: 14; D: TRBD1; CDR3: ASSKGRQGVRETQY
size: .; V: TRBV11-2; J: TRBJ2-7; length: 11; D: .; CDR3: ASSRWGGIEQY
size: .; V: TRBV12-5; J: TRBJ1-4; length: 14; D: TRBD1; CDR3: ASGLAPDRGCEKLF
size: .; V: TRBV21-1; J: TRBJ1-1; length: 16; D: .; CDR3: ASSLFAARQVRETEAF
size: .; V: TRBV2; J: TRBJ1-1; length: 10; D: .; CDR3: ASGGGGSEAF
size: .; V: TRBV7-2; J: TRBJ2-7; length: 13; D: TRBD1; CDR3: ASSSKYRGTYEQY
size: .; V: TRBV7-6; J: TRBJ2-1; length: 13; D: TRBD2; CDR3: ASSLMGLVLDEQF
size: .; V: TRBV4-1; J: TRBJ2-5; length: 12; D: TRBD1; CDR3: ASSQTGAQETQY
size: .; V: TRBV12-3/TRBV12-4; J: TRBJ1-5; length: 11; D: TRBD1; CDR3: ASSLQGNQPQH
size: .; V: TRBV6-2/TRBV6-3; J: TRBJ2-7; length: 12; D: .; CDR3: ASSAPPGSYEQY